This T cell receptor beta chain was observed in a study of beta chain features in type 1 diabetes (dated by TCRdb to the late 2010s). In the study overall: Mean age, gender distribution, total cell number and subset yield did not differ between patients and healthy donors. Whereas all 28 donors provided naive and central memory subsets, regulatory and stem cell-like memory subsets were isolated from just 8 patients and roughly eight healthy donors. In the study, recently diagnosed type 1 diabetes patients and matched healthy donors were compared on the TCRB repertoires of their sorted circulating CD4+ T cell subsets. A total of 85 million to 140 million sorted cells were examined across all samples, and the number of cells per subset was strongly correlated with RNA yield.

Each donor gave one peripheral blood draw, averaging approximately 110 mL, which was collected into heparinised tubes. Naive, central memory, regulatory and stem cell-like memory CD4+ T cells were sorted on a BD FACSAria II using a panel including CD45RO, CCR7, CD25, CD127, CD95 and CD27. A purity above 95% was achieved for all sorted populations. Right away, PBMCs were isolated by Lymphoprep density gradient centrifugation and were stained directly, with no culture step. To minimize batch effects, samples were stained and sorted in pairs, one healthy donor with one patient per experiment. The table lists this clone with a count of one. Its target antigen remains unknown. No much larger clone is present one base from it, and per-base qualities are unavailable. Including the terminal cysteine and phenylalanine, the CDR3 comprises 15 residues. Only the CDR3 part of the read is kept: 45 bases, read in frame from the first base. CDR1 and CDR2 were assigned from the germline V gene (reference sequence) as LNHNV and YYDKDF. V is trimmed back by 3 bases and J by 9 bases, and the junction contains 7 bases that no gene match accounts for.

The High Capacity cDNA Reverse Transcription Kit was used to reverse transcribe all of the isolated RNA, meaning that expressed TCRB transcripts were what got sequenced. Deep immunoSEQ sequencing was applied to naive, central memory and regulatory T cell samples, giving an average of roughly 3.5 million total reads per sample. Sorted cells were lysed in RLT buffer, and RNA was extracted using DNase-treated RNeasy Micro or Mini kits according to cell number. To prevent cross-contamination, every cell subset was processed on its own, while patient and healthy donor samples were processed together. The immunoSEQ multiplex PCR was used to amplify TCRB sequences from cDNA, generating 87-bp fragments that spanned the CDR3 region. Sequencing of the amplicons was done on the Illumina HiSeq platform. Turning to the authors' computational methods: PCR bias was computationally corrected using synthetic template baselines, reads within Hamming distance 2 were collapsed, and singletons that could not be merged were discarded. Reads were aligned against IMGT so that V, D and J genes, CDR3 length and insertions or deletions at six rearrangement sites could be assigned. Within each subset, clonotype counts were normalized to sorted cell number, and only after that were true diversity and Gini coefficients computed with the tcR R package. The overlap coefficient, calculated on TCRB nucleotide sequences, was used to quantify repertoire sharing. Out-of-frame TCRB sequences from naive cells were analyzed as a proxy for the pre-selection repertoire. The table was pulled from immuneACCESS by TCRdb, which kept in-frame rearrangements only. Such tables lose some clones; where checked, under half of the loss comes from unresolved V genes, and the rest has no known cause. That table gives V, J and clone size, and the DNA gave D and trimming. This sample comprises some 660,000 clones, roughly an eighth of them detected only once. The ten largest make up 0.03% to 0.04% of the sample.

Study-wide conclusions, independent of this receptor: Because cDNA rather than genomic DNA was sequenced, highly expressing activated cells could have been over-represented, although no difference in activation and CD3 levels was found between groups. In all four CD4+ subsets, TCRB CDR3 length was moderately but significantly shorter in type 1 diabetes patients. Naive, central memory and regulatory TCRB repertoires appeared to be more alike among patients than among healthy donors. Patients with type 1 diabetes made fewer insertions and deleted more nucleotides at VDJ recombination sites, implying thymic rearrangement abnormalities. PCR might favor shorter templates, but patient and control samples were amplified and corrected together, so any skew would affect both groups equally. Because the HLA sub-analyses included only small numbers of individuals, any influence of HLA type on TCRB rearrangement was left unresolved.

The sequenced material came from naive CD4+ T cells from blood. According to the study, the label for this sample's cell subset or site signals: true naive CD4+ T cells. This sequence uses TRBV15 and TRBJ1-5; TRBD1 matches 11 bases in the middle. This sequence originates from a man aged 18-30 years with type 1 diabetes. The bases read TGTGCCACCAGCAGGCCGGGACAGGGGGGAGGGCCCCAGCATTTT. Its protein product is CATSRPGQGGGPQHF.